This T cell receptor beta chain was profiled in a study of blood T cell repertoires in COVID-19. Study context: COVID-19 samples from acute and convalescent phases originated in the United States, Italy and Spain. T cells, B-cell-depleted T cells, or PBMCs supplied cDNA or gDNA.

Per the original data handling: Reference gene primer amplification yielded estimated nucleated cell counts. The protocol was immunoSEQ multiplex PCR, while the TCRdb copy is restricted to in-frame clones and leaves out a portion. Clone size and V and J calls were adopted from that table, with D and trimming inferred from the DNA. The sample holds roughly 100,000 clones, approximately 77% seen once. This clone has a single count. This CDR3 contains 15 residues. The germline gives CDR1 LGHDT, CDR2 YNNKEL (reference sequence). Between the trimmed V and J ends, which lost 0 bases and 0 bases, there was a span of 9 bases.

This clonotype was sampled from an elderly woman with acute or convalescent COVID-19. The rearrangement links TRBV3-1 (or the pseudogene TRBV3-2) to TRBJ2-7; D not certain. Sequencing used peripheral blood. In DNA form, the CDR3 reads TGTGCCAGCAGCCAAGATTGGGCAGGCTCCTACGAGCAGTACTTC. Encoded protein: CASSQDWAGSYEQYF.